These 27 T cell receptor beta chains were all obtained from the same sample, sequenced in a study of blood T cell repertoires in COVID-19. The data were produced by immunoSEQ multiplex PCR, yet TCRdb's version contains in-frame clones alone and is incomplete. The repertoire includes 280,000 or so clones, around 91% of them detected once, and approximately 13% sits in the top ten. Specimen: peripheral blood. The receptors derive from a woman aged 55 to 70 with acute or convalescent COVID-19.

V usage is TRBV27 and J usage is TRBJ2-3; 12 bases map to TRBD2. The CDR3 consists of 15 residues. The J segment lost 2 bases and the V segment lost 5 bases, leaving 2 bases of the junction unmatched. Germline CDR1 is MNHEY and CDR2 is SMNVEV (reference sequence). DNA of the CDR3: TGTGCCAGCAGTCTAGCGGGAGGGGTCACAGATACGCAGTATTTT. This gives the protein CASSLAGGVTDTQYF.

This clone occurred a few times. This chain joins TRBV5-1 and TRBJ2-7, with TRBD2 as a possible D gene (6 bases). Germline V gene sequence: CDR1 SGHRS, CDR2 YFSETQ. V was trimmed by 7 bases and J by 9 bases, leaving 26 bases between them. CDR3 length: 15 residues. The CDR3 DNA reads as TGCGCCAGCCGACTGACCGGGACGGTTCCCGGGGGGCAGTACTTC. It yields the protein CASRLTGTVPGGQYF.

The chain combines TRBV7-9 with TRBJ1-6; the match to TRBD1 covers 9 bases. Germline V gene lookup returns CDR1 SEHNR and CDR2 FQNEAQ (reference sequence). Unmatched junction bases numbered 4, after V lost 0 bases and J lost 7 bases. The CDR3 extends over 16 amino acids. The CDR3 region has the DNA TGTGCCAGCAGCTTAGCGCTAACAGGGGGCAATTCACCCCTCCACTTT. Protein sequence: CASSLALTGGNSPLHF.

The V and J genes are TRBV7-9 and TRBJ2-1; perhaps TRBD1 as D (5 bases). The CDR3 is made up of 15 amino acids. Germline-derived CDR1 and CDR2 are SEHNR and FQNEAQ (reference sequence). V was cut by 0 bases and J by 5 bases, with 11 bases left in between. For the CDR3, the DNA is TGTGCCAGCAGCTTAGCGGTGACAGATAACAATGAGCAGTTCTTC. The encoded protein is CASSLAVTDNNEQFF. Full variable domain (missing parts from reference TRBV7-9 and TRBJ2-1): DTGVSQNPRHKITKRGQNVTFRCDPISEHNRLYWYRQTLGQGPEFLTYFQNEAQLEKSRLLSDRFSAERPKGSFSTLEIQRTEQGDSAMYLCASSLAVTDNNEQFFGPGTRLTVL.

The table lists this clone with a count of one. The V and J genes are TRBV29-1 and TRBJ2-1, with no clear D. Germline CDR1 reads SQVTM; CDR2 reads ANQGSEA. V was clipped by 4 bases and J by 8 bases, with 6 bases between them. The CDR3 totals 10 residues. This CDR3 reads CSVGVDEQFF. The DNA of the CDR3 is TGCAGCGTTGGTGTCGATGAGCAGTTCTTC.

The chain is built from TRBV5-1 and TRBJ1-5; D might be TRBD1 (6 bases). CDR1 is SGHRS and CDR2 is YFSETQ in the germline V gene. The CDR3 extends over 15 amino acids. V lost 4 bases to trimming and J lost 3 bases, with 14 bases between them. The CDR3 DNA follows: TGCGCCAGCAGCCAACAGGGTACCGCCAATCAGCCCCAGCATTTT. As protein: CASSQQGTANQPQHF.

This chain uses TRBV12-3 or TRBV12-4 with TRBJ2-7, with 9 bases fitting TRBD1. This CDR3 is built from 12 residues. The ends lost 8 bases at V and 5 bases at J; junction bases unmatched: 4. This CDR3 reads CASQQGADEQYF. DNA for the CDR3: TGTGCCAGCCAACAGGGGGCTGACGAGCAGTACTTC.

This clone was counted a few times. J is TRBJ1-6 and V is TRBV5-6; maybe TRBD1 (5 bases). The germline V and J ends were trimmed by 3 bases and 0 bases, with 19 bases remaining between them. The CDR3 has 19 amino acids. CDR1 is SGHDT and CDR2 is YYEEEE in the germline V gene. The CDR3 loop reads CASSSKVKRGGSYNSPLHF. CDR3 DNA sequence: TGTGCCAGCAGCTCCAAAGTAAAGCGGGGGGGCTCCTATAATTCACCCCTCCACTTT.

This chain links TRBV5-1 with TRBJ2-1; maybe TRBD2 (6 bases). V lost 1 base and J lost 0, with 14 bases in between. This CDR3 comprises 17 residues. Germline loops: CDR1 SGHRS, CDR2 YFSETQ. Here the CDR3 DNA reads TGCGCCAGCAGCTTGCTAAGGCTAGCGAACTCCTACAATGAGCAGTTCTTC. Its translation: CASSLLRLANSYNEQFF. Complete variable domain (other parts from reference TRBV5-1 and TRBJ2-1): KAGVTQTPRYLIKTRGQQVTLSCSPISGHRSVSWYQQTPGQGLQFLFEYFSETQRNKGNFPGRFSGRQFSNSRSEMNVSTLELGDSALYLCASSLLRLANSYNEQFFGPGTRLTVL.

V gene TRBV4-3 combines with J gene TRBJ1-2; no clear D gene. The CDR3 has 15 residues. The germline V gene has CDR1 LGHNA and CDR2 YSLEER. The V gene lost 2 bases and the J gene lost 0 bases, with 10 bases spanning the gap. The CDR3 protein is CASSQTGGANYGYTF. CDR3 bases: TGCGCCAGCAGCCAAACCGGCGGCGCTAACTATGGCTACACCTTC.

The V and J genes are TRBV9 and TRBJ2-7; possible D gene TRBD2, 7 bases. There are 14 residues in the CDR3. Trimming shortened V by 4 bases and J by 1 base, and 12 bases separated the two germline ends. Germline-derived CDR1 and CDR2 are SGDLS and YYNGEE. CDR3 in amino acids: CASSTGGASYEQYF. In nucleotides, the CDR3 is TGTGCCAGCAGCACGGGGGGCGCATCCTACGAGCAGTACTTC. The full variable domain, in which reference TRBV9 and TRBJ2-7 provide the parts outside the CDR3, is DSGVTQTPKHLITATGQRVTLRCSPRSGDLSVYWYQQSLDQGLQFLIQYYNGEERAKGNILERFSAQQFPDLHSELNLSSLELGDSALYFCASSTGGASYEQYFGPGTRLTVT.

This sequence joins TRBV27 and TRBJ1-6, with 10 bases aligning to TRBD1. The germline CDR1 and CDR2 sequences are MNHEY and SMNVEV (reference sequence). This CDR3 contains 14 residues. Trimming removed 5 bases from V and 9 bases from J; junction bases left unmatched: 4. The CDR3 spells CASSPWTGGSPLHF. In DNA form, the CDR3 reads TGTGCCAGCAGTCCTTGGACAGGGGGTTCACCCCTCCACTTT.

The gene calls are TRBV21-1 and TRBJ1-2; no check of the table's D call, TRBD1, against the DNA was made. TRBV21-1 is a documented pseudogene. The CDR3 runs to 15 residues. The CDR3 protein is CASTSGAGGFYGYTF. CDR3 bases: TGTGCCAGCACCTCTGGGGCAGGGGGGTTCTATGGCTACACCTTC.

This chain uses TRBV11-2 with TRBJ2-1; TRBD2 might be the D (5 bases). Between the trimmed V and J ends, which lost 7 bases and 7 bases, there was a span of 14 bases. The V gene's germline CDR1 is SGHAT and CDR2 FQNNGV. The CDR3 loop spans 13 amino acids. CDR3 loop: CASTPGRHNEQFF. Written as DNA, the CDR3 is TGTGCCAGCACCCCGGGGAGACATAATGAGCAGTTCTTC.

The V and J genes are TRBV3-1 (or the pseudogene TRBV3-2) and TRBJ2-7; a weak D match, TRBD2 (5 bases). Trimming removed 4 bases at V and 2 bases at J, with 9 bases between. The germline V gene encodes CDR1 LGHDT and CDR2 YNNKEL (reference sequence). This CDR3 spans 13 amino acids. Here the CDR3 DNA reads TGTGCCAGCAGCCGCGGGCTCCCCTACGAGCAGTACTTC. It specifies CASSRGLPYEQYF.

CDR3 nucleotide sequence: TGTGCCAGCAGCTTAGATCTGACAGCTAATGAAAAACTGTTTTTT. This sequence encodes CASSLDLTANEKLFF. The chain recombines TRBV7-9 with TRBJ1-4, with D maybe TRBD1 (5 bases). Looked up from germline, CDR1 is SEHNR and CDR2 is FQNEAQ (reference sequence). The CDR3 consists of 15 residues. V gave up 1 base and J gave up 3 bases, with 9 bases separating them.

This CDR3 is CASSQSRGRYEQYF. DNA of the CDR3: TGTGCCAGCAGTCAATCCAGGGGGCGGTACGAGCAGTACTTC. The V gene is TRBV6-5, the J gene TRBJ2-7, with TRBD1 matching 8 bases. CDR1 is MNHEY, CDR2 SVGAGI, per germline. The junction had 7 bases not matched to a gene; V was cut back by 5 bases and J by 4 bases. CDR3 length equals 14 residues.

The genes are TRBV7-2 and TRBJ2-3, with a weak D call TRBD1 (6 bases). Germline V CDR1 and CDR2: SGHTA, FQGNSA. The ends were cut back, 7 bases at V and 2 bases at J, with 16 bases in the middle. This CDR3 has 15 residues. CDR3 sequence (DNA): TGTGCCAGCACCCGGGACATGGGTTACACAGATACGCAGTATTTT. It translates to CASTRDMGYTDTQYF. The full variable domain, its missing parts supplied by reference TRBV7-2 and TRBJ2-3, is GAGVSQSPSNKVTEKGKDVELRCDPISGHTALYWYRQSLGQGLEFLIYFQGNSAPDKSGLPSDRFSAERTGGSVSTLTIQRTQQEDSAVYLCASTRDMGYTDTQYFGPGTRLTVL.

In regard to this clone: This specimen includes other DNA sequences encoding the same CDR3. In DNA form, the CDR3 reads TGTGCCAGCAGTGAGGGGCCCAATCAGCCCCAGCATTTT. Its protein is CASSEGPNQPQHF. This chain uses TRBV2 with TRBJ1-5, with D possibly being TRBD1 (5 bases). The CDR3 loop spans 13 amino acids. The V gene lost 3 bases and the J gene lost 3 bases, with 6 bases spanning the gap. Germline CDR1 and CDR2: SNHLY and FYNNEI.

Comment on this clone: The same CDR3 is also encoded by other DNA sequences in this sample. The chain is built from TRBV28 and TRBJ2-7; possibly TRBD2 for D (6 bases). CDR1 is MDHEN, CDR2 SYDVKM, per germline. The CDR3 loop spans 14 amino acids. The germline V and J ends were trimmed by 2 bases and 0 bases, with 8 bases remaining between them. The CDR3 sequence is CASSLGGGSYEQYF. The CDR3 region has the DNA TGTGCCAGCAGTTTAGGGGGAGGCTCCTACGAGCAGTACTTC.

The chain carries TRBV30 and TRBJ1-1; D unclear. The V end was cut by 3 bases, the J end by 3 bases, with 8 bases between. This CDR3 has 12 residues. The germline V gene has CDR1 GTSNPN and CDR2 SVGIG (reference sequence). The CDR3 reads CAWRQRDTEAFF. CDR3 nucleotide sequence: TGTGCCTGGAGACAGAGAGACACTGAAGCTTTCTTT.

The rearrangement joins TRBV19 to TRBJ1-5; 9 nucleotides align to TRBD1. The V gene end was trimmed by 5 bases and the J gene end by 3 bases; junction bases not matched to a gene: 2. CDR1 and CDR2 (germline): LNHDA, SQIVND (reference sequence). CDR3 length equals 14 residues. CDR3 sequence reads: CASSWTGDNQPQHF. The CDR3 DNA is TGTGCCAGTAGTTGGACAGGGGACAATCAGCCCCAGCATTTT.

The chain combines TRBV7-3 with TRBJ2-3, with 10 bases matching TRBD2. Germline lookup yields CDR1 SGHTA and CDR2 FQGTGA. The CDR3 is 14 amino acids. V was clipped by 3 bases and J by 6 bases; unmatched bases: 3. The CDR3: CASSFLAGADTQYF. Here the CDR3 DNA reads TGTGCCAGCAGCTTTCTAGCGGGGGCGGATACGCAGTATTTT.

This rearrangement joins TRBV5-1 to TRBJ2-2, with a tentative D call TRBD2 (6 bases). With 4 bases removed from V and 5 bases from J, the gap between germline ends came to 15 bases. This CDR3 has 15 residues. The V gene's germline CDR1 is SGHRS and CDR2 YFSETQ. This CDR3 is CASSTLRGGTGELFF. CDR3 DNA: TGCGCCAGCAGCACTTTACGGGGAGGTACCGGGGAGCTGTTTTTT.

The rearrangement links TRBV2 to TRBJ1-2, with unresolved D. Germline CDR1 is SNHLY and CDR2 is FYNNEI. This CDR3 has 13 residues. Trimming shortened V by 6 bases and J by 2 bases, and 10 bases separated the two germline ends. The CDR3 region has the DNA TGTGCCAGCAGCGGACGGGAGAACTATGGCTACACCTTC. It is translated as CASSGRENYGYTF.

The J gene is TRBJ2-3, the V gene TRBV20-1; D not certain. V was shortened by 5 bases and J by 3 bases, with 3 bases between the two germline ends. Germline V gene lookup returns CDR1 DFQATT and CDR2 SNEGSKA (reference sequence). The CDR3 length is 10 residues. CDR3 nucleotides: TGCAGTGCTTCTACAGATACGCAGTATTTT. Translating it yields CSASTDTQYF.

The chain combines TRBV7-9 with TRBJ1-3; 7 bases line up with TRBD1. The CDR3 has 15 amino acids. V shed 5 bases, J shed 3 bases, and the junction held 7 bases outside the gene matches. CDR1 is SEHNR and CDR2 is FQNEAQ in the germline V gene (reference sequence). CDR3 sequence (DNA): TGTGCCAGCAGCCAAGGAGGGGGCGGTGGAAACACCATATATTTT. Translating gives CASSQGGGGGNTIYF.